This is a list of T cell receptor beta chains from one sample in a study of T cells in Graves' hyperthyroidism and ophthalmopathy. TCRdb analysed the multiplex PCR reads with MiXCR anew, one entry per CDR3 protein. The data show around 290,000 distinct CDR3 sequences, with 15% to 20% seen just once and approximately 57% held by the top ten. The sample taken for sequencing was blood. These receptors all come from a woman aged 55-70 years with Graves' ophthalmopathy. CDR3s include the opening cysteine and the closing phenylalanine or tryptophan. The order of the fields is D gene, V gene, J gene, clone size, CDR3 protein, CDR3 DNA. The D gene is left open where the match is weak. Clone size is shown for a subset of rows, as once, few, many or a class of expanded clone.

-	TRBV18	TRBJ1-4	-	CASSPTQTEKLFF	TGTGCCAGCTCACCAACACAGACGGAAAAACTGTTTTTT
-	TRBV29-1	TRBJ1-4	many	CSVKSATNEKLFF	TGCAGCGTTAAGAGTGCAACTAATGAAAAACTGTTTTTT
-	TRBV11-2	TRBJ2-2	many	CASSLGGRELFF	TGTGCCAGCAGCTTAGGGGGACGGGAGCTGTTTTTT
TRBD1	TRBV11-2	TRBJ1-5	many	CASSLGQGNQPQHF	TGTGCCAGCAGCTTGGGACAGGGGAATCAGCCCCAGCATTTT
TRBD1	TRBV20-1	TRBJ2-7	-	CSARKFGQGAGVFSYEQYF	TGCAGTGCTAGGAAGTTTGGGCAGGGGGCAGGCGTATTCTCCTACGAGCAGTACTTC
-	TRBV6-1	TRBJ2-2	-	CASRWGQNTGELFF	TGTGCCAGCAGATGGGGGCAGAACACCGGGGAGCTGTTTTTT
-	TRBV3-1	TRBJ1-6	many	CASSQARGYNSPLHF	TGTGCCAGCAGCCAAGCACGTGGGTATAATTCACCCCTCCACTTT
-	TRBV7-9	TRBJ2-1	many	CASSPTPTGRLNNNEQFF	TGTGCCAGCAGCCCGACCCCGACAGGGAGGTTAAACAATAATGAGCAGTTCTTC
-	TRBV7-2	TRBJ1-5	many	CASSLVSNQPQHF	TGTGCCAGCAGCTTAGTTAGCAATCAGCCCCAGCATTTT
TRBD1	TRBV7-2	TRBJ2-7	many	CASSRDRVYEQYF	TGTGCCAGCAGCCGGGACAGGGTCTACGAGCAGTACTTC
TRBD2	TRBV10-3	TRBJ2-3	many	CAISVTSGTDTQYF	TGTGCCATCAGTGTAACTAGCGGGACAGATACGCAGTATTTT
-	TRBV18	TRBJ2-7	many	CASSRTGTPSYEQYF	TGTGCCAGCTCCCGAACCGGGACACCCTCCTACGAGCAGTACTTC
-	TRBV20-1	TRBJ2-7	many	CSARDPDRHYEQYF	TGCAGTGCTAGAGACCCAGACAGGCACTACGAGCAGTACTTC
-	TRBV27	TRBJ2-7	-	CASSLRGLTSYEQYF	TGTGCCAGCAGTTTGAGGGGGTTAACCTCCTACGAGCAGTACTTC
-	TRBV6-2/TRBV6-3	TRBJ2-1	many	CASHQGDSSYNEQFF	TGTGCCAGTCACCAGGGTGATAGCTCCTACAATGAGCAGTTCTTC
TRBD2	TRBV7-9	TRBJ2-1	many	CASSLAGSGSSYNEQFF	TGTGCCAGCAGCTTAGCTGGTAGCGGGAGCTCCTACAATGAGCAGTTCTTC
-	TRBV20-1	TRBJ1-2	few	CSVSGGHYGYTF	TGCAGTGTTTCCGGGGGCCACTATGGCTACACCTTC
-	TRBV5-1	TRBJ2-7	many	CASSPTPGRNYEQYF	TGCGCCAGCAGCCCTACTCCGGGACGGAACTACGAGCAGTACTTC
-	TRBV27	TRBJ2-3	-	CASSLSAYGVGALGDEWYF	TGTGCCAGCAGTTTATCGGCATATGGGGTGGGGGCCCTAGGAGACGAGTGGTATTTT
TRBD1	TRBV6-1	TRBJ1-4	many	CASREGAGNEKLFF	TGTGCCAGCAGAGAGGGGGCGGGAAATGAAAAACTGTTTTTT
-	TRBV4-1	TRBJ2-7	-	CASSQGDRTYSGGGYEQYF	TGCGCCAGCAGCCAAGGCGACAGGACCTACTCAGGGGGGGGCTACGAGCAGTACTTC
-	TRBV4-3	TRBJ2-1	-	CASSQVVSLLSYNEQFF	TGCGCCAGCAGCCAAGTGGTTAGCTTGCTTTCGTACAATGAGCAGTTCTTC
TRBD1	TRBV7-2	TRBJ2-7	few	CASSQTGGLFEQYF	TGTGCCAGCAGCCAGACAGGGGGCCTCTTCGAGCAGTACTTC
TRBD1	TRBV6-2/TRBV6-3	TRBJ2-1	few	CAGSGQGYSYNEQFF	TGTGCCGGCTCCGGACAGGGCTACTCCTACAATGAGCAGTTCTTC
-	TRBV7-2	TRBJ1-1	many	CASSLTAEAFF	TGTGCCAGCAGCTTAACCGCTGAAGCTTTCTTT
-	TRBV6-2/TRBV6-3	TRBJ2-2	-	CASSYQSGMTGELFF	TGTGCCAGCAGTTACCAATCGGGGATGACCGGGGAGCTGTTTTTT
TRBD1	TRBV5-1	TRBJ2-7	many	CASSTGQGPSEQYF	TGCGCCAGCAGTACCGGACAGGGGCCCTCCGAGCAGTACTTC
-	TRBV4-3	TRBJ1-4	-	CASSQGPSDPGPNEKLFF	TGCGCCAGCAGCCAAGGCCCGTCCGACCCGGGGCCTAATGAAAAACTGTTTTTT
-	TRBV5-1	TRBJ2-1	-	CASSLARGINEQFF	TGCGCCAGCAGCTTGGCCCGGGGGATAAATGAGCAGTTCTTC
-	TRBV11-2	TRBJ2-4	many	CASSLDRDGSQYF	TGTGCCAGCAGCTTGGACCGGGACGGGTCTCAGTACTTC
-	TRBV5-1	TRBJ2-3	few	CASSALQGTDTQYF	TGCGCCAGCAGCGCCTTACAGGGCACAGATACGCAGTATTTT
-	TRBV19	TRBJ2-1	few	CASSITLGLGTRSNEQFF	TGTGCCAGTAGTATAACACTAGGTTTAGGGACAAGAAGCAATGAGCAGTTCTTC
-	TRBV20-1	TRBJ1-5	many	CSARESGNQPQHF	TGCAGTGCTAGGGAAAGTGGGAATCAGCCCCAGCATTTT
TRBD1	TRBV7-2	TRBJ2-2	few	CASSARTGETGELFF	TGTGCCAGCAGCGCCCGGACAGGGGAAACCGGGGAGCTGTTTTTT
TRBD1	TRBV7-2	TRBJ1-3	few	CASSPIQGAPGNTIYF	TGTGCCAGCAGCCCAATCCAGGGGGCCCCTGGAAACACCATATATTTT
-	TRBV12-3/TRBV12-4	TRBJ1-5	many	CASSQTLGHQPQHF	TGTGCCAGCAGTCAGACGCTCGGTCATCAGCCCCAGCATTTT
TRBD1	TRBV19	TRBJ1-5	-	CASSIKGQGSQPQHF	TGTGCCAGTAGTATCAAAGGACAGGGTTCTCAGCCCCAGCATTTT
-	TRBV27	TRBJ2-1	many	CASSTNWRSNEQFF	TGTGCCAGCAGTACGAATTGGAGGTCCAATGAGCAGTTCTTC
-	TRBV25-1	TRBJ2-3	few	CASSESGRDTQYF	TGTGCCAGCAGTGAATCAGGGCGAGATACGCAGTATTTT
TRBD1	TRBV5-1	TRBJ1-5	-	CASSAGGTGGGQPQHF	TGCGCCAGCAGCGCCGGGGGGACAGGGGGCGGTCAGCCCCAGCATTTT
-	TRBV30	TRBJ2-7	-	CAWNTGNYEQYF	TGTGCCTGGAATACAGGGAACTACGAGCAGTACTTC
-	TRBV13	TRBJ2-3	-	CASSPPLEADTQYF	TGTGCCAGCAGCCCTCCCCTTGAGGCAGATACGCAGTATTTT
TRBD1	TRBV11-2	TRBJ2-5	many	CASSNGQGRETQYF	TGTGCCAGCAGCAATGGACAGGGCAGGGAGACCCAGTACTTC
TRBD2	TRBV6-1	TRBJ2-3	many	CASSIAGDFTDTQYF	TGTGCCAGCAGTATAGCGGGGGATTTCACAGATACGCAGTATTTT
TRBD2	TRBV7-6	TRBJ2-7	few	CASSLYIGEGPYEQYF	TGTGCCAGCAGCTTATATATAGGGGAGGGGCCCTACGAGCAGTACTTC
-	TRBV7-2	TRBJ2-2	few	CASSLAGSPAGELFF	TGTGCCAGCAGCTTAGCAGGTAGCCCCGCCGGGGAGCTGTTTTTT
-	TRBV12-3/TRBV12-4	TRBJ2-7	many	CASSPAGYEQYF	TGTGCCAGCAGTCCGGCTGGGTACGAGCAGTACTTC
TRBD1	TRBV28	TRBJ2-3	many	CASTTPGRGQSTDTQYF	TGTGCCAGCACCACACCCGGAAGGGGGCAAAGCACAGATACGCAGTATTTT
TRBD1	TRBV20-1	TRBJ2-2	-	CSASVVQGAGELFF	TGCAGTGCTAGTGTTGTGCAGGGGGCCGGGGAGCTGTTTTTT
-	TRBV19	TRBJ2-2	-	CASSVEAGELFF	TGTGCCAGTAGCGTGGAGGCCGGGGAGCTGTTTTTT
-	TRBV24-1	TRBJ1-5	many	CATSDPSQAGNQPQHF	TGTGCCACCAGTGATCCATCACAAGCCGGCAATCAGCCCCAGCATTTT
-	TRBV12-5	TRBJ1-3	many	CASGLVLTSYSGNTIYF	TGTGCTAGTGGTTTGGTACTAACCAGTTACTCTGGAAACACCATATATTTT
TRBD2	TRBV20-1	TRBJ2-2	-	CSARGVGTSGMGDTGELFF	TGCAGTGCTAGAGGAGTTGGGACTAGCGGGATGGGCGACACCGGGGAGCTGTTTTTT
TRBD2	TRBV15	TRBJ2-7	few	CATSRDQGTSYTYEQYF	TGTGCCACCAGCAGAGATCAGGGGACTAGCTACACCTACGAGCAGTACTTC
-	TRBV4-3	TRBJ1-2	-	CASSQDGISGYTF	TGCGCCAGCAGCCAAGATGGAATATCTGGCTACACCTTC